The rows below give T cell receptor beta chains drawn from one sample of a study of shared clonotypes between healthy human individuals. The protocol was immunoSEQ multiplex PCR, while the TCRdb copy is restricted to in-frame clones and leaves out a portion. Among over a million clones listed, under 80% were seen once. The sample was memory CD4+ T cells sorted from blood. These receptor sequences come from a man between 18 and 29 years old in good health. CDR3s include the opening cysteine and the closing phenylalanine or tryptophan. The order of the fields is J gene, V gene, CDR3 length, clone size, D gene, CDR3 DNA, CDR3 protein. A D gene is named only where the DNA matches it firmly. Clone sizes are given selectively: once, few, many, or a class where the clone is expanded.

J gene: TRBJ2-3; V gene: TRBV2; CDR3 length: 14; clone size: .; D gene: .; CDR3 DNA: TGTGCCAGCCTACCCTGGGGGAGCACAGATACGCAGTATTTT; CDR3 protein: CASLPWGSTDTQYF
J gene: TRBJ2-1; V gene: TRBV20-1; CDR3 length: 11; clone size: .; D gene: .; CDR3 DNA: TGCAGTGCTGGACTGGGCGATGAGCAGTTCTTC; CDR3 protein: CSAGLGDEQFF
J gene: TRBJ1-3; V gene: TRBV30; CDR3 length: 12; clone size: many; D gene: .; CDR3 DNA: TGTGCCTACCCAGTCTCTGGAAACACCATATATTTT; CDR3 protein: CAYPVSGNTIYF
J gene: TRBJ2-3; V gene: TRBV5-4; CDR3 length: 12; clone size: .; D gene: .; CDR3 DNA: TGTGCCAGCAGTCTGGACACAGATACGCAGTATTTT; CDR3 protein: CASSLDTDTQYF
J gene: TRBJ2-7; V gene: TRBV5-6; CDR3 length: 12; clone size: .; D gene: TRBD1; CDR3 DNA: TGTGCCAGCAGCTACAGGGGCTACGAGCAGTACTTC; CDR3 protein: CASSYRGYEQYF
J gene: TRBJ2-2; V gene: TRBV28; CDR3 length: 13; clone size: .; D gene: .; CDR3 DNA: TGTGCCAGCAGCCTCACGGGCCCCGGGGAGCTGTTTTTT; CDR3 protein: CASSLTGPGELFF
J gene: TRBJ2-6; V gene: TRBV7-9; CDR3 length: 17; clone size: .; D gene: .; CDR3 DNA: TGTGCCAGCAGCCCCACTCCAAGGTTCTCTGGGGCCAACGTCCTGACTTTC; CDR3 protein: CASSPTPRFSGANVLTF
J gene: TRBJ1-1; V gene: TRBV7-6; CDR3 length: 13; clone size: .; D gene: .; CDR3 DNA: TGTGCCAGCAGCTTAGACGGGGCCACTGAAGCTTTCTTT; CDR3 protein: CASSLDGATEAFF
J gene: TRBJ2-2; V gene: TRBV5-1; CDR3 length: 14; clone size: .; D gene: .; CDR3 DNA: TGCGCCAGCAGCTTTGGAGGGCTCACCGGGGAGCTGTTTTTT; CDR3 protein: CASSFGGLTGELFF
J gene: TRBJ1-1; V gene: TRBV5-4; CDR3 length: 15; clone size: .; D gene: .; CDR3 DNA: TGTGCCAGCAGGCCGGACAGAGCCATGAACACTGAAGCTTTCTTT; CDR3 protein: CASRPDRAMNTEAFF
J gene: TRBJ1-5; V gene: TRBV19; CDR3 length: 13; clone size: .; D gene: .; CDR3 DNA: TGTGCCAGTAGTTTTAACCCGGGTCAGCCCCAGCATTTT; CDR3 protein: CASSFNPGQPQHF
J gene: TRBJ2-6; V gene: TRBV4-2; CDR3 length: 16; clone size: once; D gene: .; CDR3 DNA: TGTGCCAGCAGCCAAGCTGGTGTGGGTGGGGCCAACGTCCTGACTTTC; CDR3 protein: CASSQAGVGGANVLTF
J gene: TRBJ2-1; V gene: TRBV7-9; CDR3 length: 12; clone size: .; D gene: .; CDR3 DNA: TGTGCCAGCAGCTTAGTCCACAATGAGCAGTTCTTC; CDR3 protein: CASSLVHNEQFF
J gene: TRBJ2-3; V gene: TRBV10-1; CDR3 length: 13; clone size: .; D gene: .; CDR3 DNA: TGCGCCAGCAGCTCCCCGGGGACAGATACGCAGTATTTT; CDR3 protein: CASSSPGTDTQYF
J gene: TRBJ2-5; V gene: TRBV5-1; CDR3 length: 15; clone size: .; D gene: .; CDR3 DNA: TGCGCCAGCAGCTTGAAAGTTCCTCCGGGAGAGACCCAGTACTTC; CDR3 protein: CASSLKVPPGETQYF
J gene: TRBJ2-3; V gene: TRBV5-4; CDR3 length: 16; clone size: .; D gene: TRBD1; CDR3 DNA: TGTGCCAGCAGCCTACCGGGACAGGGATCAACAGATACGCAGTATTTT; CDR3 protein: CASSLPGQGSTDTQYF
J gene: TRBJ1-1; V gene: TRBV27; CDR3 length: 14; clone size: .; D gene: .; CDR3 DNA: TGTGCCAGCAGACCCCCGGAAGGAAACACTGAAGCTTTCTTT; CDR3 protein: CASRPPEGNTEAFF
J gene: TRBJ2-3; V gene: TRBV15; CDR3 length: 16; clone size: .; D gene: TRBD2; CDR3 DNA: TGTGCCACCAGCTCCCTCAGCGGGGGATTAACAGATACGCAGTATTTT; CDR3 protein: CATSSLSGGLTDTQYF
J gene: TRBJ2-7; V gene: TRBV5-6; CDR3 length: 13; clone size: many; D gene: TRBD1; CDR3 DNA: TGTGCCAGCAGCTTACGACAGGGTGGCGAGCAGTACTTC; CDR3 protein: CASSLRQGGEQYF
J gene: TRBJ1-1; V gene: TRBV18; CDR3 length: 13; clone size: .; D gene: .; CDR3 DNA: TGTGCCAGCTCACCACCGGGAAAAACTGAAGCTTTCTTT; CDR3 protein: CASSPPGKTEAFF
J gene: TRBJ1-1; V gene: TRBV7-9; CDR3 length: 17; clone size: once; D gene: TRBD1; CDR3 DNA: TGTGCCAGCAGCTTGGATCCGACAGGGGGCCAGAACACTGAAGCTTTCTTT; CDR3 protein: CASSLDPTGGQNTEAFF
J gene: TRBJ2-1; V gene: TRBV10-3; CDR3 length: 16; clone size: .; D gene: TRBD2; CDR3 DNA: TGTGCCATCAGTGAGTCAGTCCCGGGAGGGGGCAATGAGCAGTTCTTC; CDR3 protein: CAISESVPGGGNEQFF
J gene: TRBJ2-7; V gene: TRBV7-8; CDR3 length: 14; clone size: .; D gene: .; CDR3 DNA: TGTGCCAGCAGCTTAGAGTGGCTCTCCTACGAGCAGTACTTC; CDR3 protein: CASSLEWLSYEQYF
J gene: TRBJ2-7; V gene: TRBV6-5; CDR3 length: 13; clone size: .; D gene: TRBD1; CDR3 DNA: TGTGCCACCAGAGGACAGGGGAGGCACGAGCAGTACTTC; CDR3 protein: CATRGQGRHEQYF
J gene: TRBJ2-7; V gene: TRBV6-1; CDR3 length: 13; clone size: .; D gene: TRBD1; CDR3 DNA: TGTGCCAGCAGAAACCAGGGGGCTAACGAGCAGTACTTC; CDR3 protein: CASRNQGANEQYF
J gene: TRBJ2-7; V gene: TRBV5-1; CDR3 length: 16; clone size: .; D gene: .; CDR3 DNA: TGCGCCAGCAGCCCGAGGAGTACGGGCGGAGTTCTCGAGCAGTACTTC; CDR3 protein: CASSPRSTGGVLEQYF
J gene: TRBJ2-2; V gene: TRBV6-6; CDR3 length: 16; clone size: .; D gene: .; CDR3 DNA: TGTGCCAGCAGATCCGGGACAACCCCGAACACCGGGGAGCTGTTTTTT; CDR3 protein: CASRSGTTPNTGELFF
J gene: TRBJ2-7; V gene: TRBV28; CDR3 length: 12; clone size: .; D gene: TRBD1; CDR3 DNA: TGTGCCAGCAGACCAGGGGGCACCGAGCAGTACTTC; CDR3 protein: CASRPGGTEQYF
J gene: TRBJ2-7; V gene: TRBV29-1; CDR3 length: 12; clone size: .; D gene: TRBD1; CDR3 DNA: TGCAGCGTTGAAGGACAGGGGTACGAGCAGTACTTC; CDR3 protein: CSVEGQGYEQYF
J gene: TRBJ1-1; V gene: TRBV6-1; CDR3 length: 14; clone size: .; D gene: .; CDR3 DNA: TGTGCCAGCATCAGGGGTACGATGAACACTGAAGCTTTCTTT; CDR3 protein: CASIRGTMNTEAFF
J gene: TRBJ1-3; V gene: TRBV10-3; CDR3 length: 11; clone size: .; D gene: .; CDR3 DNA: TGTGCCATCAGTGAGGGAAACACCATATATTTT; CDR3 protein: CAISEGNTIYF
J gene: TRBJ1-4; V gene: TRBV7-8; CDR3 length: 15; clone size: .; D gene: .; CDR3 DNA: TGTGCCAGCAGCTCGGGACTAACCCTTAGTGAAAAACTGTTTTTT; CDR3 protein: CASSSGLTLSEKLFF
J gene: TRBJ2-2; V gene: TRBV7-2; CDR3 length: 15; clone size: .; D gene: .; CDR3 DNA: TGTGCCAGCAGCTTAGTGACAGATAAAACCGGGGAGCTGTTTTTT; CDR3 protein: CASSLVTDKTGELFF
J gene: TRBJ1-2; V gene: TRBV5-8; CDR3 length: 16; clone size: .; D gene: TRBD1; CDR3 DNA: TGTGCCAGCAGCTTGCGGGACAGGGGGCCCCGCGGTGGCTACACCTTC; CDR3 protein: CASSLRDRGPRGGYTF
J gene: TRBJ2-3; V gene: TRBV7-2; CDR3 length: 16; clone size: once; D gene: .; CDR3 DNA: TGTGCCAGCAGCACCCCCGGGACACCCTATCCAGATACGCAGTATTTT; CDR3 protein: CASSTPGTPYPDTQYF
J gene: TRBJ1-4; V gene: TRBV7-9; CDR3 length: 16; clone size: .; D gene: TRBD1; CDR3 DNA: TGTGCCAGCAGCAATGGAAAGACAGGGGGGAATGAAAAACTGTTTTTT; CDR3 protein: CASSNGKTGGNEKLFF
J gene: TRBJ2-5; V gene: TRBV6-6; CDR3 length: 12; clone size: .; D gene: .; CDR3 DNA: TGTGCCAGCAGCCAACAGCAAGAGACCCAGTACTTC; CDR3 protein: CASSQQQETQYF
J gene: TRBJ2-5; V gene: TRBV5-1; CDR3 length: 13; clone size: .; D gene: .; CDR3 DNA: TGCGCCAGCAGCTTGGTGCAGGGGGAGACCCAGTACTTC; CDR3 protein: CASSLVQGETQYF
J gene: TRBJ1-2; V gene: TRBV15; CDR3 length: 16; clone size: .; D gene: .; CDR3 DNA: TGTGCCACCAGTGAGAACCCGATACAGGGAAACTATGGCTACACCTTC; CDR3 protein: CATSENPIQGNYGYTF
J gene: TRBJ2-1; V gene: TRBV6-4; CDR3 length: 14; clone size: few; D gene: .; CDR3 DNA: TGTGCCAGCAGCGATCGAATCTCGGGGAATGAGCAGTTCTTC; CDR3 protein: CASSDRISGNEQFF
J gene: TRBJ1-2; V gene: TRBV5-4; CDR3 length: 15; clone size: .; D gene: .; CDR3 DNA: TGTGCCAGCAGCTTGGCCGGGGGGCGCTTGGGCGGCTACACCTTC; CDR3 protein: CASSLAGGRLGGYTF
J gene: TRBJ2-6; V gene: TRBV19; CDR3 length: 18; clone size: .; D gene: .; CDR3 DNA: TGTGCCAGTAGTCCTAATCTGGGATCAATATCTGGGGCCAACGTCCTGACTTTC; CDR3 protein: CASSPNLGSISGANVLTF